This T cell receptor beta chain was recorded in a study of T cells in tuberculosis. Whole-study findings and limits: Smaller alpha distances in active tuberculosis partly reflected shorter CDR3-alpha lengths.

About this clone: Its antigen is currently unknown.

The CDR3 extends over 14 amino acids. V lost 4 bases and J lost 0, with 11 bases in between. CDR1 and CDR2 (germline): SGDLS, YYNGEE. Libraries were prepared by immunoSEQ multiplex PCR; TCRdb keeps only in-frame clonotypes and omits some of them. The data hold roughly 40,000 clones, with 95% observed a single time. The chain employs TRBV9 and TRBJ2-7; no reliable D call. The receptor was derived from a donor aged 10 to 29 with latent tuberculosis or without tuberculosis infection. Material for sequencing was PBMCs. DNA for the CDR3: TGTGCCAGCAGCCTAGACGGTTCCTCCTACGAGCAGTACTTC. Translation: CASSLDGSSYEQYF.